This T cell receptor beta chain was identified in a study of T-cell reconstitution after alpha-beta-depleted transplantation in children. In this sample, this clonotype turned up a few times. Preparing the TCRbeta library involved the use of unique molecular identifiers. TCRdb re-called the PCR reads with MiXCR, one entry per CDR3 protein. The repertoire has approximately 350,000 distinct CDR3 sequences, 10% of them found once; the top ten carry more than 2%. CDR1 LGHDT and CDR2 YNNKEL come from the germline V gene (reference sequence). The CDR3 has 15 residues. Trimming left V 2 bases short and J 6 bases short, with 15 bases between.

This TCR was sampled from a human donor who donated a stem cell graft to a child with acute lymphoblastic leukemia. The chain is built from TRBV3-1 and TRBJ2-3; no reliable D call. The source material was PBMCs from the stem cell graft donor, sampled from the stem cell graft. In DNA, the CDR3 is TGTGCCAGCAGCCAACCCTCAGACTTGGGCGATACGCAGTATTTT. It specifies CASSQPSDLGDTQYF.